Reported below is one TCR beta chain. These data come from a study of OX40 agonist ivuxolimab in advanced cancers. Assay used: immunoSEQ multiplex PCR; TCRdb lists only in-frame clones, some missing. Among tens of thousands of clones listed, roughly nine tenths were seen once. The sequencing here drew on CD4+ or CD8+ T cells sorted from blood, taken in a trial of the OX40 agonist ivuxolimab. The clonotype was recovered from an adult with an advanced solid tumor such as melanoma, head and neck, liver or kidney cancer.

In DNA form, the CDR3 reads TGTGCCAGTAGACCACTAGCGGGAGCAGGGGAGACCCAGTACTTC. Amino acids: CASRPLAGAGETQYF. The chain employs TRBV19 and TRBJ2-5; the match to TRBD2 covers 11 bases. Trimming cost V 6 bases and J 5 bases; bases outside gene matches: 8. The CDR3 loop spans 15 amino acids. In germline, CDR1 is LNHDA, CDR2 SQIVND (reference sequence).